This T cell receptor beta chain was captured by sequencing in a study of identical twins. CDR1 and CDR2 from the germline V gene are SGHRS and YFSETQ. The CDR3 loop spans 14 amino acids. V was cut by 0 bases and J by 8 bases, with 14 bases left in between. TCRdb recomputed calls from the 5' RACE reads with MiXCR, one row per CDR3 protein. The sample lists approximately 490,000 distinct CDR3 sequences; more than 20% were seen once. This clonotype has only a few counts. These same records also appear under a second study, on yellow fever vaccine responses in identical twins.

The receptor comes from a woman aged 18-29 years in good health. Sequencing used CD4+ T cells sorted from blood. The chain links TRBV5-1 to TRBJ1-2; no firm D call. In nucleotides, the CDR3 is TGCGCCAGCAGCTTGGGTGGCGAATTGCTGGGCTACACCTTC. Protein: CASSLGGELLGYTF.